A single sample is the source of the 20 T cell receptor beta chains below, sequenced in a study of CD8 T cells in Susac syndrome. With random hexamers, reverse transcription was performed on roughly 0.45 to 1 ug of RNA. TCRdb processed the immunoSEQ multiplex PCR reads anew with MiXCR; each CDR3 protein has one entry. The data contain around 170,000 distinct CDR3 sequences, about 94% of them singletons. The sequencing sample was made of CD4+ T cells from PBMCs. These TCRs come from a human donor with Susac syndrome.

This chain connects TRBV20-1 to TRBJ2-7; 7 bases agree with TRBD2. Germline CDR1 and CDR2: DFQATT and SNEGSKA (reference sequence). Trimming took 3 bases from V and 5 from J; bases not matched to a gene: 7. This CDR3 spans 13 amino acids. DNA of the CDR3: TGCAGTGCTAGCCTAGCGGTGGGGAACGAGCAGTACTTC. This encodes CSASLAVGNEQYF.

CDR3 sequence (DNA): TGCGCCAGCAGCTTGGTTACGGGGGCGCTTGAGCAGTTCTTC. Encoded protein: CASSLVTGALEQFF. The genes are TRBV5-1 and TRBJ2-1, with D perhaps assigned TRBD1 or TRBD2 (6 bases each). From germline, CDR1 is SGHRS and CDR2 YFSETQ. This CDR3 contains 14 residues. V shed 0 bases and J shed 9 bases, with 13 bases lying between them.

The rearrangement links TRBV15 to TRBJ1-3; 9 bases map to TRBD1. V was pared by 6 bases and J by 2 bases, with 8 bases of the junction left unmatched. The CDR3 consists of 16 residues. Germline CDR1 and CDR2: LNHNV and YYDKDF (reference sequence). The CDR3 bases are TGTGCCACCAGAGGGGACAGGGTAAAAGCTGGAAACACCATATATTTT. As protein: CATRGDRVKAGNTIYF.

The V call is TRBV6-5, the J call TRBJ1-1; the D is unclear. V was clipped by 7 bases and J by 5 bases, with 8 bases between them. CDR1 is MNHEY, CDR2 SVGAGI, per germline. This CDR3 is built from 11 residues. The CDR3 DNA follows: TGTGCCAGCAAGAGGGAAACTGAAGCTTTCTTT. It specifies CASKRETEAFF.

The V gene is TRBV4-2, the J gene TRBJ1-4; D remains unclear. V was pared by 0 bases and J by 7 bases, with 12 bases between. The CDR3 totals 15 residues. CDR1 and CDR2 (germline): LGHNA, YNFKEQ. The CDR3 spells CASSQDRKGSEKLFF. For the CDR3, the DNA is TGTGCCAGCAGCCAAGATCGGAAGGGCAGTGAAAAACTGTTTTTT.

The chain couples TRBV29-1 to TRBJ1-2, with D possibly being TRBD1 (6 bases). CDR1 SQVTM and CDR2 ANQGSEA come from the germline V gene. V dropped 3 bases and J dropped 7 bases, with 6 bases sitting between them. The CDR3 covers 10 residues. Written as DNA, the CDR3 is TGCAGCGTTGACAGGGGTGGCTACACCTTC. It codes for CSVDRGGYTF.

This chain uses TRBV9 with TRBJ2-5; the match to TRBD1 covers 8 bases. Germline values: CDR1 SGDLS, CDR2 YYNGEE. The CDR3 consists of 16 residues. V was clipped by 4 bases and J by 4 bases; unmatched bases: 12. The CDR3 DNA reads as TGTGCCAGCAGCCCTTGGACAGGGAAGGTGAGAGAGACCCAGTACTTC. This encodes CASSPWTGKVRETQYF.

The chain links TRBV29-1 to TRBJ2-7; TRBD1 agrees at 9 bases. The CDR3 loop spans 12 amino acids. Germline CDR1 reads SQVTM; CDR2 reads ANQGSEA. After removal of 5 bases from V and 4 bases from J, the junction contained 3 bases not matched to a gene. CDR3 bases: TGCAGCGTTAGGGACAGGGAGTACGAGCAGTACTTC. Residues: CSVRDREYEQYF.

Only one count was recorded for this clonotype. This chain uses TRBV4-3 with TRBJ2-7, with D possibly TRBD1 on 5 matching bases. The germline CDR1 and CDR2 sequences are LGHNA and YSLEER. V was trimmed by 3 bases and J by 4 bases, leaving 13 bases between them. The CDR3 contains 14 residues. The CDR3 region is CASSQIRDRYEQYF. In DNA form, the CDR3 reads TGCGCCAGCAGCCAGATCAGGGATAGGTACGAGCAGTACTTC.

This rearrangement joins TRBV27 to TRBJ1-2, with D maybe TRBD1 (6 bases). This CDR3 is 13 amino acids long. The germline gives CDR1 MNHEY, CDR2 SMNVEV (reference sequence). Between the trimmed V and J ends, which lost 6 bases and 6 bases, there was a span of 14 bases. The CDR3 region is CASRTDRRHGYTF. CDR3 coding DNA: TGTGCCAGCAGGACTGACAGGCGGCATGGCTACACCTTC.

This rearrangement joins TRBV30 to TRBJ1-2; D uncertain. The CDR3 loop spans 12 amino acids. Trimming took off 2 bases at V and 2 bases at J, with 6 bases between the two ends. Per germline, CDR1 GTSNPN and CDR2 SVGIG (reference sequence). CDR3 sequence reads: CAWSFGNYGYTF. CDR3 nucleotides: TGTGCCTGGAGTTTCGGGAACTATGGCTACACCTTC.

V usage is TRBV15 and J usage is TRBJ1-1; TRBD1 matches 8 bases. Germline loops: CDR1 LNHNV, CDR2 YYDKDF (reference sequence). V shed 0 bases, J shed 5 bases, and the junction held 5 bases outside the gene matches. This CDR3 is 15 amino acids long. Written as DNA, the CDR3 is TGTGCCACCAGCAGAGAGGACAGGGCGGGTACTGAAGCTTTCTTT. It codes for CATSREDRAGTEAFF. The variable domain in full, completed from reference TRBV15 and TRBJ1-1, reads DAMVIQNPRYQVTQFGKPVTLSCSQTLNHNVMYWYQQKSSQAPKLLFHYYDKDFNNEADTPDNFQSRRPNTSFCFLDIRSPGLGDTAMYLCATSREDRAGTEAFFGQGTRLTVV.

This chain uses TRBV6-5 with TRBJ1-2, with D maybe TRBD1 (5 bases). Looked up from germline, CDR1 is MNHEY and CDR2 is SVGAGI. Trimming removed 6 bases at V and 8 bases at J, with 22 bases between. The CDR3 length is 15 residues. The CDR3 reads CASSRKGSLRGGYTF. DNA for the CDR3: TGTGCCAGCAGCCGCAAGGGGTCTCTCCGGGGGGGCTACACCTTC.

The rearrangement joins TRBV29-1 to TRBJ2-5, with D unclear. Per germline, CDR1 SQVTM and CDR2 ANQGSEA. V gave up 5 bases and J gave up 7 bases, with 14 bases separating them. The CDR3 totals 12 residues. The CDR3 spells CSVSGDFGTQYF. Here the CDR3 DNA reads TGCAGCGTTAGTGGGGATTTCGGGACCCAGTACTTC. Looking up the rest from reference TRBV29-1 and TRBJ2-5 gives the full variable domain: SAVISQKPSRDICQRGTSLTIQCQVDSQVTMMFWYRQQPGQSLTLIATANQGSEATYESGFVIDKFPISRPNLTFSTLTVSNMSPEDSSIYLCSVSGDFGTQYFGPGTRLLVL.

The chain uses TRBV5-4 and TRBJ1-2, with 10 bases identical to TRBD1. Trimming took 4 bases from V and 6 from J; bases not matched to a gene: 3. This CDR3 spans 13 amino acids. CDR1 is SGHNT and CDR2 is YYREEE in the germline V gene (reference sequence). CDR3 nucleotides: TGTGCCAGCAGCCGGGACAGGGGAGATGGCTACACCTTC. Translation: CASSRDRGDGYTF.

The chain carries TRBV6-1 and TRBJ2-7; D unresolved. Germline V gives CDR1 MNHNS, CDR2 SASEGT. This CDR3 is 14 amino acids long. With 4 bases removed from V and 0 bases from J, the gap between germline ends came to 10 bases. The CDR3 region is CASSVSGPSYEQYF. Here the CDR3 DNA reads TGTGCCAGCAGTGTATCAGGACCCTCCTACGAGCAGTACTTC.

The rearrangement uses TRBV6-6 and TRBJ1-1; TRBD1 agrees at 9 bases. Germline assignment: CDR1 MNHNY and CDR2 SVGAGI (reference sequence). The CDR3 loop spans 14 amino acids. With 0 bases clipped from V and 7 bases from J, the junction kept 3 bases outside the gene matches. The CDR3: CASSYSTGGSEAFF. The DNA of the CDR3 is TGTGCCAGCAGTTACTCGACAGGGGGGAGTGAAGCTTTCTTT.

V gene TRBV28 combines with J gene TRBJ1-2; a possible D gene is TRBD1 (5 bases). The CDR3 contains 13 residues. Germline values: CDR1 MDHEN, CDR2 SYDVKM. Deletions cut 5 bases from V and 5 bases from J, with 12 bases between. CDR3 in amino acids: CASSPSRVYGYTF. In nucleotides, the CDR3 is TGTGCCAGCAGTCCCTCCAGGGTATATGGCTACACCTTC.

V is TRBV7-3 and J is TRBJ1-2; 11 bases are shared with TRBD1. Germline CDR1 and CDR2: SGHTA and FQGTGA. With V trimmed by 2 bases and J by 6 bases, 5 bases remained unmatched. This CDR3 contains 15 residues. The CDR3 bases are TGTGCCAGCAGCTTACGGACAGGGGGCGAGGATGGCTACACCTTC. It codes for CASSLRTGGEDGYTF.

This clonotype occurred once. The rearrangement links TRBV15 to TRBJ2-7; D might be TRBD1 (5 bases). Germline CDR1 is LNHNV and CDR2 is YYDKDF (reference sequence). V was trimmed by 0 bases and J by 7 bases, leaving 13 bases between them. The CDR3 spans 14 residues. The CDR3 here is CATSRDPIPGEQYF. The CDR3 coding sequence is TGTGCCACCAGCAGAGATCCTATCCCAGGGGAGCAGTACTTC. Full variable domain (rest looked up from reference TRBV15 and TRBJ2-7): DAMVIQNPRYQVTQFGKPVTLSCSQTLNHNVMYWYQQKSSQAPKLLFHYYDKDFNNEADTPDNFQSRRPNTSFCFLDIRSPGLGDTAMYLCATSRDPIPGEQYFGPGTRLTVT.